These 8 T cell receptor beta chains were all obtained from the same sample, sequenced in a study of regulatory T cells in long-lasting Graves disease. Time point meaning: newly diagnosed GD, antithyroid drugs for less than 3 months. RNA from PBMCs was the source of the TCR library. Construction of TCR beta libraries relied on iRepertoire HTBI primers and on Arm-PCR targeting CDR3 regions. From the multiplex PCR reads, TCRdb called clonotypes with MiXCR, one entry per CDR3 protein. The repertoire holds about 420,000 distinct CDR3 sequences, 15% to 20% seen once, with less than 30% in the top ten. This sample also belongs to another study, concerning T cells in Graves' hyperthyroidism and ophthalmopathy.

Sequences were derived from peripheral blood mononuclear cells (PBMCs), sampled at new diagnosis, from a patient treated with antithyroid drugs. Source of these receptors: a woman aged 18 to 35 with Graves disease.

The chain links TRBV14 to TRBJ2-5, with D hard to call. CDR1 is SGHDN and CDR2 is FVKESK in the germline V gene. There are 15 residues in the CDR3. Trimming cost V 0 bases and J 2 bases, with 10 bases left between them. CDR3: CASSQDRATQETQYF. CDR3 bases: TGTGCCAGCAGCCAAGACCGGGCCACGCAAGAGACCCAGTACTTC.

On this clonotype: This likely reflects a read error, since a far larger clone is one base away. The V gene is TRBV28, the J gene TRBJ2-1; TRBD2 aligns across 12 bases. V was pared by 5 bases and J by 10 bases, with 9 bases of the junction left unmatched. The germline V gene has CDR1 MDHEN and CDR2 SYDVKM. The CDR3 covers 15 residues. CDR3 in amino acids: CASSPWTSGTYEQFF. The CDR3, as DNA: TGTGCCAGCAGTCCTTGGACTAGCGGGACCTACGAGCAGTTCTTC.

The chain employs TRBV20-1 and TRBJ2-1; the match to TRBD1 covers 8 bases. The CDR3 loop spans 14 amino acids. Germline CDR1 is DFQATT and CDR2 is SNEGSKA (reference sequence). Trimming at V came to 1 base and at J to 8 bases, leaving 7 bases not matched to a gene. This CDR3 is CSARGTGFWDEQFF. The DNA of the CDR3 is TGCAGTGCTAGAGGGACAGGGTTTTGGGATGAGCAGTTCTTC.

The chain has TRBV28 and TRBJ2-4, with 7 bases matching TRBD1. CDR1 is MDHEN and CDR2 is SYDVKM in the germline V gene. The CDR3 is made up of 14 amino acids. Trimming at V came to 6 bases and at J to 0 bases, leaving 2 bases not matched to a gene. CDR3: CASRPGGAKNIQYF. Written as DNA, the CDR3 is TGTGCCAGCAGACCAGGGGGAGCCAAAAACATTCAGTACTTC.

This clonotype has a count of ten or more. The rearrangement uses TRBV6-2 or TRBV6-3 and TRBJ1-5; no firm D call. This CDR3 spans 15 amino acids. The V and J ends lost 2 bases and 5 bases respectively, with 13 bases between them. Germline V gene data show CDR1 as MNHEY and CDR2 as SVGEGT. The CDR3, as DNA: TGTGCCAGCAGTTACAAGGGCGGTGGGGATCAGCCCCAGCATTTT. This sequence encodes CASSYKGGGDQPQHF.

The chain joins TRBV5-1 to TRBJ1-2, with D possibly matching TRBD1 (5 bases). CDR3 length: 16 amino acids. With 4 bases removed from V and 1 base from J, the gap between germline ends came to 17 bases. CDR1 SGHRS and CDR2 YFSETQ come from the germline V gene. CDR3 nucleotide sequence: TGCGCCAGCAGCGGACGGGCAGAGGGGCTTAACTATGGCTACACCTTC. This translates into CASSGRAEGLNYGYTF.

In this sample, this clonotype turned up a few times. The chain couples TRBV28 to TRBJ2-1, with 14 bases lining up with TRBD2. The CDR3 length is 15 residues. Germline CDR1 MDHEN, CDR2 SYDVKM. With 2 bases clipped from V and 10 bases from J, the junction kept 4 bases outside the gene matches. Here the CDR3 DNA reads TGTGCCAGCAGTTTAGTGGGACTAGCGGGAGTGGAGCAGTTCTTC. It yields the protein CASSLVGLAGVEQFF. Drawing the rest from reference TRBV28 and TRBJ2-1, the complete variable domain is DVKVTQSSRYLVKRTGEKVFLECVQDMDHENMFWYRQDPGLGLRLIYFSYDVKMKEKGDIPEGYSVSREKKERFSLILESASTNQTSMYLCASSLVGLAGVEQFFGPGTRLTVL.

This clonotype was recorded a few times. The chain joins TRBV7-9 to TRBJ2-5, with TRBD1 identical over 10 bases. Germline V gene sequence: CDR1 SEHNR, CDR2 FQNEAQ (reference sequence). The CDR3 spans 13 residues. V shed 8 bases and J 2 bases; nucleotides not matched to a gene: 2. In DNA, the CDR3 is TGTGCCAGCGGACAGGGGGTTCAAGAGACCCAGTACTTC. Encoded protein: CASGQGVQETQYF.